Reported below is one TCR beta chain. Seattle-derived patients entered the study during active infection and were followed longitudinally. The entry originates in a study of blood T cell repertoires in COVID-19. Study overall: T cells, B-cell-depleted T cells, or PBMCs provided the cDNA or gDNA that served as material.

V dropped 6 bases and J dropped 9; count of bases not matched to a gene: 9. The CDR3 length is 14 residues. Germline V gives CDR1 MDHEN, CDR2 SYDVKM. In the original processing: Amplification from reference gene primers served as the basis for estimated nucleated cell counts. Produced via immunoSEQ multiplex PCR; TCRdb's table is partial and in-frame only. V, J and clone size were drawn from that table, and D and trimming were deduced from the DNA. The sample consists of approximately 500,000 clones, approximately 88% of them appearing once. The sequencing sample was made of peripheral blood. The J gene is TRBJ2-1, the V gene TRBV28; 9 nucleotides align to TRBD1. This TCR came from a woman between 45 and 65 years old with COVID-19, enrolled during active disease. The CDR3 protein is CASRGQGGLVEQFF. CDR3 nucleotides: TGTGCCAGCAGGGGACAGGGTGGGTTAGTTGAGCAGTTCTTC.